This T cell receptor (beta chain) stems from a study of shared clonotypes between healthy human individuals. Whole-study results and caveats: Non-shared clonotypes showed lower generation probabilities than clonotypes common to all four donors. Larger estimated richness was generally recorded for naive subsets relative to memory subsets.

A deep-level run was used for the assay. About 33,000 T cell genomes (approximately 0.2 ug DNA) went into each sorted-subset replicate. Some clones are missing from TCRdb's copy, which holds only in-frame ones; the method was immunoSEQ multiplex PCR. The profile shows some 900,000 clones, roughly 72% of them singletons. Germline-derived CDR1 and CDR2 are SGHTA and FQGNSA. The CDR3 contains 15 residues. Germline trimming cut 0 bases from V and 7 bases from J; bases unmatched to any gene: 7. A remark on this clone: The antigen is not known.

The chain employs TRBV7-2 and TRBJ2-3, with 7 bases lining up with TRBD2. The source material was memory CD4+ T cells sorted from blood. Subset indicated: CD45RA-negative fraction. The origin of this receptor is a man younger than 30 in good health. The CDR3, as DNA: TGTGCCAGCAGCTTAGCCCTACAGCGGGGTCATACGCAGTATTTT. It specifies CASSLALQRGHTQYF.